The rows below give T cell receptor beta chains drawn from one sample of a study of T cell responses to AZD1222 COVID-19 vaccine. Produced via immunoSEQ multiplex PCR; TCRdb's table is partial and in-frame only. The sample has some 83,000 clones, about nine tenths seen once. The sequenced sample was peripheral blood, obtained on day 0 of AZD1222 vaccination. The receptors were gathered from an adult in good health. CDR3s include the opening cysteine and the closing phenylalanine or tryptophan. D genes are given only for firm matches.

>TRBV7-9|TRBJ1-3|NA
CASSLGRAGNTIYF
TGTGCCAGCAGCTTAGGGAGGGCCGGAAACACCATATATTTT
>TRBV15|TRBJ2-1|TRBD2
CATSREPSGGPDEQFF
TGTGCCACCAGCAGAGAACCTAGCGGGGGGCCAGATGAGCAGTTCTTC
>TRBV7-3|TRBJ1-2|NA
CASSLNTGYGYTF
TGTGCCAGCAGCTTAAACACAGGCTATGGCTACACCTTC
>TRBV5-1|TRBJ2-3|NA
CASSLGSGVRGTDTQYF
TGCGCCAGCAGCTTGGGGTCGGGGGTTCGTGGTACGGATACGCAGTATTTT
>TRBV12-3/TRBV12-4|TRBJ1-2|NA
CASRYRRVYGYTF
TGTGCCAGCCGCTACAGAAGGGTTTATGGCTACACCTTC
>TRBV7-9|TRBJ1-1|NA
CASRGAGTGNTEAFF
TGTGCCAGCAGGGGTGCCGGGACCGGGAACACTGAAGCTTTCTTT
>TRBV7-2|TRBJ1-5|NA
CASSFIGTGIQPQHF
TGTGCCAGCAGCTTTATTGGAACAGGGATCCAGCCCCAGCATTTT
>TRBV7-3|TRBJ1-1|TRBD1
CASSQGVGVTEAFF
TGTGCCAGCAGCCAGGGGGTTGGAGTCACTGAAGCTTTCTTT
>TRBV14|TRBJ2-7|TRBD1
CASSRGAGGGYEQYF
TGTGCCAGCAGCCGGGGGGCAGGGGGCGGCTACGAGCAGTACTTC
>TRBV19|TRBJ2-1|NA
CASSIYQGYEQFF
TGTGCCAGTAGTATTTATCAGGGGTATGAGCAGTTCTTC
>TRBV27|TRBJ1-2|NA
CASSGPGGGYTF
TGTGCCAGCAGTGGACCCGGGGGTGGCTACACCTTC
>TRBV6-2/TRBV6-3|TRBJ1-1|NA
CASSRRNTEAFF
TGTGCCAGCAGTCGGCGGAACACTGAAGCTTTCTTT
>TRBV11-3|TRBJ2-1|TRBD1
CASSQGQGGYNEQFF
TGTGCCAGCAGCCAGGGACAGGGGGGCTACAATGAGCAGTTCTTC
>TRBV6-1|TRBJ1-1|NA
CASSDREAFF
TGTGCCAGCAGTGACAGGGAAGCTTTCTTT
>TRBV11-1|TRBJ1-1|TRBD1
CASSFDRDTEAFF
TGTGCCAGCAGCTTTGACAGGGACACTGAAGCTTTCTTT
>TRBV11-2|TRBJ2-7|NA
CASSLDRLTYEQYF
TGTGCCAGCAGCTTAGATCGCCTTACCTACGAGCAGTACTTC
>TRBV6-5|TRBJ2-4|TRBD1
CASSPIQGEYQYF
TGTGCCAGCAGTCCAATACAGGGGGAGTATCAGTACTTC
>TRBV3-1/TRBV3-2|TRBJ1-1|TRBD1
CASRQGGGTEAFF
TGTGCCAGCAGGCAGGGGGGCGGCACTGAAGCTTTCTTT
>TRBV27|TRBJ2-7|NA
CASRDPGEPSYEQYF
TGTGCCAGCAGAGACCCGGGGGAACCCTCCTACGAGCAGTACTTC
>TRBV5-1|TRBJ2-2|TRBD1
CASSRTGGEGTGELFF
TGCGCCAGCAGCCGAACAGGGGGAGAGGGAACCGGGGAGCTGTTTTTT
>TRBV5-5|TRBJ2-7|NA
CASSPRTHSYEQYF
TGTGCCAGCAGCCCAAGGACACACTCCTACGAGCAGTACTTC
>TRBV5-4|TRBJ2-1|TRBD2
CASSLAGGAYNEQFF
TGTGCCAGCAGCTTGGCCGGGGGGGCGTACAATGAGCAGTTCTTC
>TRBV9|TRBJ1-2|NA
CASSSGRGTPYGYTF
TGTGCCAGCAGCTCCGGGCGGGGCACCCCCTATGGCTACACCTTC